Listed below are T cell receptor beta chains from one sample, sequenced in a study of shared clonotypes between healthy human individuals. Profiled with immunoSEQ multiplex PCR; TCRdb holds only in-frame clones, not every one. The sample has about 2,200,000 clones, about 92% seen once. The sequenced material came from naive CD8+ T cells from PBMCs. The receptors stem from a man between 18 and 29 years old in good health. Some clones in this sample may be carry-over from other donors' samples. Each CDR3 is given with its conserved first and last residue. Each record gives: D gene, V gene, clone size, J gene, CDR3 DNA, CDR3 protein. A D gene is named only where the DNA matches it firmly. Clone size is stated in some rows and not others, as once, few, many or a class when expanded.

d_gene: NA; v_gene: TRBV14; abundance: NA; j_gene: TRBJ2-2; CDR3nt: TGTGCCAGCAGCCATTATCGAACCACCGGGGAGCTGTTTTTT; CDR3aa: CASSHYRTTGELFF
d_gene: TRBD1; v_gene: TRBV5-6; abundance: once; j_gene: TRBJ2-7; CDR3nt: TGTGCCAGCAGTCCCGACAGGGAGAACCCCTACGAGCAGTACTTC; CDR3aa: CASSPDRENPYEQYF
d_gene: NA; v_gene: TRBV15; abundance: few; j_gene: TRBJ1-1; CDR3nt: TGTGCCACCAGCAGAGCAAGAGACACTGAAGCTTTCTTT; CDR3aa: CATSRARDTEAFF
d_gene: TRBD2; v_gene: TRBV7-2; abundance: NA; j_gene: TRBJ2-3; CDR3nt: TGTGCCAGCAGCTTAGTGGTCCTAGCGGGAGCGGGGGATACGCAGTATTTT; CDR3aa: CASSLVVLAGAGDTQYF
d_gene: NA; v_gene: TRBV9; abundance: NA; j_gene: TRBJ1-2; CDR3nt: NA; CDR3aa: CASSVGAGTGGLSF
d_gene: NA; v_gene: TRBV14; abundance: NA; j_gene: TRBJ2-7; CDR3nt: TGTGCCAGCAGCCAAGAAACCTTCAGCTACGAGCAGTACTTC; CDR3aa: CASSQETFSYEQYF
d_gene: NA; v_gene: TRBV6-6; abundance: NA; j_gene: TRBJ2-1; CDR3nt: TGTGCCAGCAGCCCTAGCAGAAGCTCCTACAATGAGCAGTTCTTC; CDR3aa: CASSPSRSSYNEQFF
d_gene: NA; v_gene: TRBV27; abundance: NA; j_gene: TRBJ2-1; CDR3nt: TGTGCCAGCAGTCTCACCACAGGGCTTGTTTCCAATGAGCAGTTCTTC; CDR3aa: CASSLTTGLVSNEQFF
d_gene: NA; v_gene: TRBV9; abundance: NA; j_gene: TRBJ2-1; CDR3nt: TGTGCCAGCAGCGTAGATGGACTACCCAATGAGCAGTTCTTC; CDR3aa: CASSVDGLPNEQFF
d_gene: NA; v_gene: TRBV7-6; abundance: NA; j_gene: TRBJ2-7; CDR3nt: TGTGCCAGCAGCTTAGCCGGGTGGGGGGACGAGCAGTACTTC; CDR3aa: CASSLAGWGDEQYF
d_gene: NA; v_gene: TRBV9; abundance: NA; j_gene: TRBJ2-5; CDR3nt: TGTGCCAGCGAAAAGGGGGATTCCTCGGAGACCCAGTACTTC; CDR3aa: CASEKGDSSETQYF
d_gene: NA; v_gene: TRBV7-9; abundance: NA; j_gene: TRBJ2-7; CDR3nt: TGTGCCAGCAGCTTCACAGGAACCTACGAGCAGTACTTC; CDR3aa: CASSFTGTYEQYF
d_gene: TRBD1; v_gene: TRBV7-8; abundance: NA; j_gene: TRBJ2-1; CDR3nt: TGTGCCAGCATCACAAGGAGTAGTCAGGGGGCCTCCGATGAGCAGTTCTTC; CDR3aa: CASITRSSQGASDEQFF
d_gene: NA; v_gene: TRBV2; abundance: once; j_gene: TRBJ2-5; CDR3nt: TGTGCCAGCAGTCCGGGCCCGGGTAAGACCCAGTACTTC; CDR3aa: CASSPGPGKTQYF
d_gene: NA; v_gene: TRBV27; abundance: NA; j_gene: TRBJ2-2; CDR3nt: TGTGCCAGCAGTCTACCGTTCGCGAACACCGGGGAGCTGTTTTTT; CDR3aa: CASSLPFANTGELFF
d_gene: NA; v_gene: TRBV4-1; abundance: NA; j_gene: TRBJ2-3; CDR3nt: TGCGCCAGCAGCCTTAGGGACGGTTCTAGCACAGATACGCAGTATTTT; CDR3aa: CASSLRDGSSTDTQYF
d_gene: TRBD1; v_gene: TRBV7-9; abundance: NA; j_gene: TRBJ2-7; CDR3nt: TGTGCCAGCAGCCCCCGATCGACAGGGGCGGCCTACGAGCAGTACTTC; CDR3aa: CASSPRSTGAAYEQYF
d_gene: TRBD2; v_gene: TRBV9; abundance: NA; j_gene: TRBJ2-1; CDR3nt: TGTGCCAGCAGCGCTAGCGGGCAGAGCTCCTACAATGAGCAGTTCTTC; CDR3aa: CASSASGQSSYNEQFF
d_gene: TRBD1; v_gene: TRBV5-1; abundance: NA; j_gene: TRBJ1-2; CDR3nt: TGCGCCAGCAGCCCTACAGGGGGTGTCGATGGCTACACCTTC; CDR3aa: CASSPTGGVDGYTF
d_gene: NA; v_gene: TRBV27; abundance: NA; j_gene: TRBJ1-1; CDR3nt: TGTGCCAGCAGTTTATCAGGCAGGGAACCCGAAGCTTTCTTT; CDR3aa: CASSLSGREPEAFF
d_gene: NA; v_gene: TRBV27; abundance: NA; j_gene: TRBJ1-6; CDR3nt: TGTGCCAGCAGTACTCACCTACAGTTCTATAATTCACCCCTCCACTTT; CDR3aa: CASSTHLQFYNSPLHF
d_gene: TRBD1; v_gene: TRBV5-1; abundance: NA; j_gene: TRBJ1-1; CDR3nt: TGCGCCAGCAGCTTGGACAGGGGCGACACTGAAGCTTTCTTT; CDR3aa: CASSLDRGDTEAFF
d_gene: NA; v_gene: TRBV30; abundance: NA; j_gene: TRBJ2-7; CDR3nt: TGTGCCTGGAGCTACGGCCCCTACGAGCAGTACTTC; CDR3aa: CAWSYGPYEQYF
d_gene: TRBD2; v_gene: TRBV9; abundance: NA; j_gene: TRBJ2-7; CDR3nt: TGTGCCAGCAGCTCGGGACTAGAGTCTATCAACGGGCAGTACTTC; CDR3aa: CASSSGLESINGQYF
d_gene: TRBD2; v_gene: TRBV13; abundance: NA; j_gene: TRBJ2-7; CDR3nt: TGTGCCAGCAGCTTAGAGTCTAGCGGGATTTACGAGCAGTACTTC; CDR3aa: CASSLESSGIYEQYF
d_gene: TRBD1; v_gene: TRBV15; abundance: NA; j_gene: TRBJ1-1; CDR3nt: TGTGCCACCAGCAGACCGGGACAGGCGGGCGAGGCTGAAGCTTTCTTT; CDR3aa: CATSRPGQAGEAEAFF
d_gene: NA; v_gene: TRBV4-3; abundance: NA; j_gene: TRBJ1-2; CDR3nt: TGCGCCAGCAGCCAAGATCGGGGGGGGGCGCACGGCTACACCTTC; CDR3aa: CASSQDRGGAHGYTF